These T cell receptor beta chains were read from a single sample in a study of technical replicates of blood from a few donors. TCRdb keeps only in-frame clones here, not all; method: immunoSEQ multiplex PCR. The repertoire holds 76,000 or so clones, with about 86% as singletons. The specimen sequenced was PBMCs. The receptors were gathered from a human donor in good health. Some clones in this sample may be carry-over from other donors' samples. CDR3s include the opening cysteine and the closing phenylalanine or tryptophan. Fields, in order: D gene, J gene, clone size, V gene, CDR3 protein, CDR3 DNA. A D gene is named only where the DNA matches it firmly. Only part of the rows carry a size: once, few, many, or a class if the clone is expanded.

>TRBD2|TRBJ2-2|once|TRBV2
CASRRTSNTGELFF
TGTGCCAGCAGAAGGACTAGCAACACCGGGGAGCTGTTTTTT
>.|TRBJ2-3|.|TRBV9
CASSVNSGSLGNTQYF
TGTGCCAGCAGCGTCAATAGCGGAAGCCTAGGAAATACGCAGTATTTT
>TRBD1|TRBJ2-2|.|TRBV7-2
CASSLTRDRTSNTGELFF
TGTGCCAGCAGCCTAACACGGGACAGGACCTCGAACACCGGGGAGCTGTTTTTT
>.|TRBJ1-1|.|TRBV10-2
CASSGQWNTEAFF
TGCGCCAGCAGCGGACAGTGGAACACTGAAGCTTTCTTT
>TRBD1|TRBJ2-7|.|TRBV29-1
CSGTQGVGSYEQYF
TGCAGCGGGACGCAGGGGGTGGGATCCTACGAGCAGTACTTC
>TRBD1|TRBJ1-6|few|TRBV5-8
CASSPTRRGLNSPLHF
TGTGCCAGCAGCCCTACGAGGAGGGGGCTGAATTCACCCCTCCACTTT
>TRBD1|TRBJ2-2|.|TRBV7-2
CASTPSGGRTGELFF
TGTGCCAGCACCCCCTCAGGGGGCCGGACCGGGGAGCTGTTTTTT
>TRBD2|TRBJ2-1|.|TRBV5-1
CASSLEGLANEQFF
TGCGCCAGCAGCTTGGAGGGACTAGCGAATGAGCAGTTCTTC
>TRBD1|TRBJ1-6|once|TRBV27
CASKETGTASSPLHF
TGTGCCAGCAAAGAAACCGGGACAGCAAGTTCACCCCTCCACTTT
>TRBD1|TRBJ2-7|once|TRBV4-2
CASSQKPGQSYEQYF
TGTGCCAGCAGCCAAAAACCGGGACAGTCCTACGAGCAGTACTTC
>.|TRBJ1-3|.|TRBV7-2
CASSSQTERVVGNTIYF
TGTGCCAGCAGCTCCCAGACAGAGCGGGTAGTTGGAAACACCATATATTTT
>TRBD2|TRBJ2-5|.|TRBV10-3
CAISPAAGGGETQYF
TGTGCCATCAGCCCCGCGGCGGGAGGGGGGGAGACCCAGTACTTC
>.|TRBJ2-1|.|TRBV12-5
CASGLGEGTEQFF
TGTGCTAGTGGTTTGGGGGAGGGGACAGAGCAGTTCTTC
>TRBD2|TRBJ2-1|.|TRBV2
CASSEAGLAGFTEQFF
TGTGCCAGCAGTGAAGCGGGACTAGCGGGATTCACTGAGCAGTTCTTC
>TRBD2|TRBJ2-1|.|TRBV4-1
CASSQGTRSVEQFF
TGCGCCAGCAGCCAAGGGACTAGAAGCGTTGAGCAGTTCTTC
>.|TRBJ2-6|.|TRBV10-3
CAIGQASGANVLTF
TGTGCCATCGGACAAGCCTCTGGGGCCAACGTCCTGACTTTC
>.|TRBJ2-2|once|TRBV6-5
CASSLVGAPGELFF
TGTGCCAGCAGTTTGGTGGGGGCCCCCGGGGAGCTGTTTTTT
>TRBD2|TRBJ2-1|.|TRBV5-1
CASSLELAGAYEQFF
TGCGCCAGCAGCTTGGAATTAGCGGGGGCATATGAGCAGTTCTTC
>.|TRBJ1-5|.|TRBV10-3
CAISEKEGKPNQPQHF
TGTGCCATCAGTGAGAAAGAGGGAAAACCCAATCAGCCCCAGCATTTT
>.|TRBJ1-2|.|TRBV19
CASTLGGGVNYGYTF
TGTGCCAGTACCTTAGGGGGGGGCGTCAACTATGGCTACACCTTC
>TRBD2|TRBJ2-2|.|TRBV9
CASRREDNTGELFF
TGTGCCAGCCGCCGGGAGGACAACACCGGGGAGCTGTTTTTT
>TRBD2|TRBJ2-1|once|TRBV2
CASRGTSGWNEQFF
TGTGCCAGCAGGGGGACTAGCGGTTGGAATGAGCAGTTCTTC